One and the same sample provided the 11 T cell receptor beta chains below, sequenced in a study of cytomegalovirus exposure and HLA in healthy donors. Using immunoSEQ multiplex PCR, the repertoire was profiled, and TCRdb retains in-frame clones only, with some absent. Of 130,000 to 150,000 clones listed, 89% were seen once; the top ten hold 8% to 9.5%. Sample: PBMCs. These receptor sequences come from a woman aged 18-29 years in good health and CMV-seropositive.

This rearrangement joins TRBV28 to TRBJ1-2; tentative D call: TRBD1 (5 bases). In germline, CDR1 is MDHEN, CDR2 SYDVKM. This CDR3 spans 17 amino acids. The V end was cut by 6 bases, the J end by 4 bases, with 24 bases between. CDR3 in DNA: TGTGCCAGCAGCTCAAATGTTAACCGGGGGAAGTCCTATGGCTACACCTTC. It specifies CASSSNVNRGKSYGYTF.

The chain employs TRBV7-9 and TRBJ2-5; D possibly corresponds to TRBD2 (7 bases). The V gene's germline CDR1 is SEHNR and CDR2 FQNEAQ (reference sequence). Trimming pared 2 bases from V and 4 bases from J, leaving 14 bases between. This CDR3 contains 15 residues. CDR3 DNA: TGTGCCAGCAGCTTATACGGGGGGCTGGGAGAGACCCAGTACTTC. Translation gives CASSLYGGLGETQYF.

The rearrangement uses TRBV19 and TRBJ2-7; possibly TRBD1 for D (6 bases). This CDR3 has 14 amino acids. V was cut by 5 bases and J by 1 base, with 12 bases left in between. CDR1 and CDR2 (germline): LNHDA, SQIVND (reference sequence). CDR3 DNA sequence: TGTGCCAGTAGTGTCACAGGGATGTCCTACGAGCAGTACTTC. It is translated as CASSVTGMSYEQYF.

The CDR3 loop reads CAWSGPQGSVSPLHF. Written as DNA, the CDR3 is TGTGCCTGGAGTGGGCCACAGGGAAGTGTTTCACCCCTCCACTTT. The rearrangement joins TRBV30 to TRBJ1-6; maybe TRBD1 (6 bases). The CDR3 runs 15 residues. Germline V gene data show CDR1 as GTSNPN and CDR2 as SVGIG (reference sequence). V was clipped by 1 base and J by 9 bases, with 16 bases between them.

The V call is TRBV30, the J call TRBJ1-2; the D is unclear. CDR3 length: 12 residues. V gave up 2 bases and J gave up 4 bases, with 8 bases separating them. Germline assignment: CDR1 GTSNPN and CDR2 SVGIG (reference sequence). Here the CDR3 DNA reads TGTGCCTGGAGTTCAACTGCCTATGGCTACACCTTC. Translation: CAWSSTAYGYTF.

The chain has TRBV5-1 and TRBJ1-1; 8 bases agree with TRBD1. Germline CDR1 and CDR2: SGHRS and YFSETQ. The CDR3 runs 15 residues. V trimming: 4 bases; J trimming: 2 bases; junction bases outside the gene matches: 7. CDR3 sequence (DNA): TGCGCCAGCAGCCCGGACGGACAGGGCAACACTGAAGCTTTCTTT. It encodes CASSPDGQGNTEAFF.

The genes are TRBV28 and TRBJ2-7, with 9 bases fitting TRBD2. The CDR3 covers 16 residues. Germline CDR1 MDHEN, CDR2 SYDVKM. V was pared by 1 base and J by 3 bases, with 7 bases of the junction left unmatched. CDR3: CASSLSASGDYYEQYF. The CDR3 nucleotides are TGTGCCAGCAGTTTATCGGCTAGCGGGGACTACTACGAGCAGTACTTC.

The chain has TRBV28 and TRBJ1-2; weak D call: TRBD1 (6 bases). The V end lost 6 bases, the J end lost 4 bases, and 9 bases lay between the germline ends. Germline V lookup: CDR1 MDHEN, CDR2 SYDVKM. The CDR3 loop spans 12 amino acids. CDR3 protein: CASRQGTYGYTF. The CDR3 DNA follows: TGTGCCAGCAGACAGGGTACCTATGGCTACACCTTC.

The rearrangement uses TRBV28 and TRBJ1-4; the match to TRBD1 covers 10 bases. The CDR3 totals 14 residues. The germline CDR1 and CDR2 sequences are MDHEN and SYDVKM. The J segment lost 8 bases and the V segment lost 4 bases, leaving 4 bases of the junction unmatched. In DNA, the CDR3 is TGTGCCAGCAGTTCCGGACAGGGGGAGGAAAAACTGTTTTTT. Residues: CASSSGQGEEKLFF.

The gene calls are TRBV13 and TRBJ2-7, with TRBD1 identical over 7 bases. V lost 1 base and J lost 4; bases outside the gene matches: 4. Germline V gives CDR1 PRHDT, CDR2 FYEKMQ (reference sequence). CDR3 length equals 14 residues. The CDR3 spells CASSLEDRVYEQYF. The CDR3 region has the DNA TGTGCCAGCAGCTTAGAAGACAGGGTTTACGAGCAGTACTTC.

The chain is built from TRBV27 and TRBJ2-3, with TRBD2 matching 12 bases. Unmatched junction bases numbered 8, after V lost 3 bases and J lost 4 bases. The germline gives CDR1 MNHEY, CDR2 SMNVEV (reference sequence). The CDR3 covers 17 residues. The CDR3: CASSFRGLAGGPDTQYF. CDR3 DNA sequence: TGTGCCAGCAGTTTTAGAGGGCTAGCGGGGGGGCCAGATACGCAGTATTTT.